What follows are 3 T cell receptor beta chains derived from one specimen sequenced in a study of radiation and T cells in renal cell carcinoma. Treatment indicated: treatment-naive control, cytoreductive nephrectomy. The assay was immunoSEQ multiplex PCR, and TCRdb's table has in-frame clones only and misses some. The data show about 7,900 clones, 65% seen once. The sequenced sample was tumor tissue, obtained from a patient whose treatment was nephrectomy without radiotherapy. The receptors come from an older woman with renal cell carcinoma.

Regarding this clone: Other DNA sequences of this sample code for an identical CDR3. The genes are TRBV18 and TRBJ1-5; the match to TRBD1 covers 9 bases. The V gene end was trimmed by 3 bases and the J gene end by 4 bases; junction bases not matched to a gene: 4. This CDR3 contains 15 residues. In germline, CDR1 is KGHSH, CDR2 LQKENI. The CDR3 region has the DNA TGTGCCAGCTCACCGGACAGGGGAGGGAATCAGCCCCAGCATTTT. Its protein product is CASSPDRGGNQPQHF.

The chain joins TRBV29-1 to TRBJ2-2, with TRBD2 matching 13 bases. The CDR3 runs to 15 residues. Germline V gene sequence: CDR1 SQVTM, CDR2 ANQGSEA. Trimming removed 4 bases from V and 4 bases from J; junction bases left unmatched: 3. The CDR3 nucleotides are TGCAGCGTTGGAACTAGCGGGGGGGTCACCGGGGAGCTGTTTTTT. Amino acids: CSVGTSGGVTGELFF.

The chain recombines TRBV30 with TRBJ2-7, with TRBD1 matching 7 bases. CDR3 length equals 11 residues. Trimming cost V 7 bases and J 9 bases; bases outside gene matches: 9. CDR1 is GTSNPN, CDR2 SVGIG, per germline (reference sequence). DNA for the CDR3: TGTGCCTCTTGGGACAGCTGGGGGCAGTACTTC. Its translation: CASWDSWGQYF.